The clone carrying this T cell receptor (beta chain) was counted only a few times. Antigen unknown. Clones were sequenced by immunoSEQ multiplex PCR, and TCRdb holds only the in-frame ones, with some missing. The sample carries about 1.1 million clones, about 80% recorded once. The sample belongs to a study of shared clonotypes between healthy human individuals. The study, taken as a whole, reports: In several donors, about 5% of naive CD4 clonotypes appeared in common.

In germline, CDR1 is SNHLY, CDR2 FYNNEI. CDR3 length equals 14 residues. V dropped 4 bases and J dropped 3; count of bases not matched to a gene: 2. Adult donors, all healthy and HIV-negative, had no recent acute infections or vaccinations. The chain links TRBV2 to TRBJ2-7; 11 bases align to TRBD1. Source material: memory CD4+ T cells from PBMCs. Subset: CD45RA-negative fraction. The clonotype originates from a man younger than 30 in good health. Some clones in this sample may be carry-over from other donors' samples. The CDR3 region is CASSGDRGDYEQYF. The CDR3 DNA sequence: TGTGCCAGCAGTGGGGACAGGGGGGACTACGAGCAGTACTTC.